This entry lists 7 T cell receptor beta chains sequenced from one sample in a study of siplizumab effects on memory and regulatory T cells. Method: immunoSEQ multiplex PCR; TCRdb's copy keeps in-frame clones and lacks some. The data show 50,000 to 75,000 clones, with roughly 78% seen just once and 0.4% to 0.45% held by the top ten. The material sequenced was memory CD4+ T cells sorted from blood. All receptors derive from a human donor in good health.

Here the CDR3 reads CASSLRGAGGANVLTF. The CDR3 DNA is TGTGCCAGCAGCTTAAGGGGGGCAGGTGGGGCCAACGTCCTGACTTTC. This sequence joins TRBV11-1 and TRBJ2-6, with D perhaps matching TRBD1 or TRBD2 (6 bases each). The CDR3 is made up of 16 amino acids. V gave up 2 bases and J gave up 3 bases, with 11 bases separating them. CDR1 and CDR2 from the germline V gene are SGHAT and FQDESV (reference sequence). Together with reference TRBV11-1 and TRBJ2-6, the CDR3 gives the full variable domain: EAEVAQSPRYKITEKSQAVAFWCDPISGHATLYWYRQILGQGPELLVQFQDESVVDDSQLPKDRFSAERLKGVDSTLKIQPAELGDSAMYLCASSLRGAGGANVLTFGAGSRLTVL.

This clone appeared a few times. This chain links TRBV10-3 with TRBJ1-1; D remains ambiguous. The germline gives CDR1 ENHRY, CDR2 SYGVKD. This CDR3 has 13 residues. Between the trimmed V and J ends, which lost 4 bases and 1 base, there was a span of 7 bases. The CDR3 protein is CAISGLANTEAFF. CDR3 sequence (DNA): TGTGCCATCAGTGGTCTCGCGAACACTGAAGCTTTCTTT.

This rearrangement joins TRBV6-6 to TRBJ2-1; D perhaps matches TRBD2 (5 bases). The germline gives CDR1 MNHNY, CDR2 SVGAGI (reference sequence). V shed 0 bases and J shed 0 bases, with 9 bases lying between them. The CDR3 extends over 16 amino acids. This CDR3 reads CASSYSLANSYNEQFF. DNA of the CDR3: TGTGCCAGCAGTTACTCGCTAGCTAACTCCTACAATGAGCAGTTCTTC.

The CDR3 sequence: CASSFQRGGSYEQYF. CDR3 DNA sequence: TGTGCCAGCAGCTTTCAACGGGGGGGCTCCTACGAGCAGTACTTC. This rearrangement joins TRBV7-2 to TRBJ2-7, with 8 bases that match TRBD2. This CDR3 comprises 15 residues. V lost 3 bases to trimming and J lost 0 bases; unmatched junction nucleotides: 4. Germline CDR1 is SGHTA and CDR2 is FQGNSA.

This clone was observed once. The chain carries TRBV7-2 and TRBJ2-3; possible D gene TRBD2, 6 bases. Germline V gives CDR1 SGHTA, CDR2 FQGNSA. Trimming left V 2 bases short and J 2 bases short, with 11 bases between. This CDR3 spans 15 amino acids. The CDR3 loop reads CASSLTALATDTQYF. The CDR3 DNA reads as TGTGCCAGCAGCTTAACCGCACTAGCCACAGATACGCAGTATTTT.

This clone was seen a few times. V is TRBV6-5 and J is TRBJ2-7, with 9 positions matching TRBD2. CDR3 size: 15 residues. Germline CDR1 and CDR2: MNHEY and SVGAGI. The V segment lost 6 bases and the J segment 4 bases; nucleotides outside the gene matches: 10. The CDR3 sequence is CASRKTLSGGYEQYF. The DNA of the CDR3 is TGTGCCAGCAGAAAAACCCTTAGCGGGGGATACGAGCAGTACTTC.

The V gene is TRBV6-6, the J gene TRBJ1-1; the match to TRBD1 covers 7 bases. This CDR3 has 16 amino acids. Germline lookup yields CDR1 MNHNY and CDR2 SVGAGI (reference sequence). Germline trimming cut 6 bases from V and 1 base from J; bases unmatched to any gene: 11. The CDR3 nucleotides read TGTGCCAGCAGCCTCACCCGACAGGGAACGAACACTGAAGCTTTCTTT. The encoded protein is CASSLTRQGTNTEAFF.